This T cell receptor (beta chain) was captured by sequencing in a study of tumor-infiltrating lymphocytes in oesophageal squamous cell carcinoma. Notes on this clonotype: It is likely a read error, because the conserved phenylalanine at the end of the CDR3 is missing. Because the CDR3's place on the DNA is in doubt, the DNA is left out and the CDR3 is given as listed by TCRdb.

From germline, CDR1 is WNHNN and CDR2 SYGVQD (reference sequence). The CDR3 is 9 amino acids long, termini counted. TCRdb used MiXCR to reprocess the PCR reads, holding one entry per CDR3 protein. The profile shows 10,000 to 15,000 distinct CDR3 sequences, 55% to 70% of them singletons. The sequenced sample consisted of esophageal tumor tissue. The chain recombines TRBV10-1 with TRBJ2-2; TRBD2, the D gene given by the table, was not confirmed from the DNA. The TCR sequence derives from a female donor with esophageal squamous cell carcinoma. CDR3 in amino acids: CASSESGLA.